The present entry profiles one T cell receptor (beta chain) with its context. These data originate in a study of blood T cell repertoires in COVID-19. Study in general: Donors in the United States, Italy and Spain gave samples during acute or convalescent COVID-19.

In the original workflow: How many nucleated cells were present was estimated from reference gene primer amplification. TCRdb's table, derived via immunoSEQ multiplex PCR, lists solely in-frame clones and lacks some. The V and J calls and clone size were taken over from that table, and D and trimming were inferred from the DNA. Here the sample spans over 150,000 clones, approximately 82% being singletons. Trimming took 4 bases from V and 1 from J; bases not matched to a gene: 6. CDR1 SQVTM and CDR2 ANQGSEA come from the germline V gene. This CDR3 comprises 14 residues. The V call is TRBV29-1, the J call TRBJ2-7, with TRBD2 matching over 8 bases. The receptor's source is a woman between 65 and 79 years old who had recovered from COVID-19. Sequenced: peripheral blood. The CDR3 DNA sequence: TGCAGCGTTGTGGGGACTAGGACATCCTACGAGCAGTACTTC. Its protein is CSVVGTRTSYEQYF.